This T cell receptor (beta chain) was captured in a study of T cells after yellow fever vaccination. TCRdb called the 5' RACE reads again in MiXCR, with one record for every CDR3 protein. The profile covers around 230,000 distinct CDR3 sequences, with 5.5% to 8.5% appearing a single time and 1% to 1.2% taken by the ten largest. The CDR3 loop spans 18 amino acids. Germline V lookup: CDR1 LGHDT, CDR2 YNNKEL (reference sequence). The trim removed 3 bases at V and 6 bases at J, leaving 15 bases unmatched. This clonotype has at least ten counts. Sequenced material: CD4+ T cells sorted from PBMCs, taken on the day of the yellow fever booster vaccination. The V and J genes are TRBV3-1 and TRBJ2-1; 9 bases map to TRBD2. The receptor's source is a man aged 25 to 45 who received the YFV17D yellow fever vaccine. As DNA, the CDR3 is TGTGCCAGCAGCCAGTACTTGGTTGCGGGAGGGGGCGGCAATGAGCAGTTCTTC. Encoded protein: CASSQYLVAGGGGNEQFF.